This T cell receptor (beta chain) derives from a study of blood T cell repertoires in COVID-19 (dated by TCRdb to 2019 to 2021). Regarding the research as a whole: Samples from collaborators originated in the United States, Italy and Spain and spanned both the acute and convalescent phases of COVID-19. The prospective study material was composed of cDNA or gDNA derived from T cells, B-cell-depleted T cells, or PBMCs. Deeply sampled blood TCRbeta repertoires from subjects exposed to, actively infected with, or recovered from COVID-19 were included in the dataset. The repertoires were released in a freely available public database intended as a resource for research on the immune response to SARS-CoV-2. Samples came from the ongoing ImmuneRACE study (first 160 participants) plus 1,254 subjects from 6 global collaborators. Sample metadata almost always included a de-identified subject ID, COVID-19 status, age in years and sex. Where HLA class I and class II types were available, the types were taken from metadata supplied by the sample provider, not from assay-based typing. On the study overall, not on this receptor specifically: How much clinical and demographic metadata was included differed by source and by participant, and the metadata was provided uncurated.

Concerning this clone: It has no known antigen specificity. Base qualities are not provided; no much larger clone lies one nucleotide away.

TCRbeta CDR3 regions were amplified from genomic DNA using the immunoSEQ Assay, a bias-controlled multiplex PCR. Per the authors' processing: Within the assay, amplification of reference gene primers was used to estimate how many nucleated cells each sample contained. To quantify the absolute abundance of each unique TCRbeta CDR3 rearrangement, sequence reads were collapsed and filtered. For each sample, productive Simpson clonality was calculated as the square root of Simpson's diversity index over productive rearrangements. As stored in TCRdb, this immuneACCESS dataset retains in-frame rearrangements with V and J assigned. A fraction of the clones does not appear; measured against another copy, unresolved V genes explain less than half of the discrepancy, and the remainder lacks a known reason. Clone size and the V and J calls come from that table; the DNA yielded D and trimming. This sample has 90,000 to 120,000 clones in its table, and around 87% of those were observed once. The ten largest clones take up roughly 15% of the sample.

In the germline V gene, CDR1 corresponds to SQVTM and CDR2 to ANQGSEA. Relative to germline, V is 6 bases shorter and J is 4 bases shorter, with 11 bases between their ends. Measured from the cysteine to the phenylalanine, the CDR3 is 12 residues long. Only the CDR3 part of the read is kept: 36 bases, read in frame from the first base. Collaborating institutions collected whole blood in K2EDTA tubes following their own protocols. Collaborator samples were shipped for TCRbeta analysis as frozen whole blood, isolated PBMCs, or DNA extracted from either sample type. The sample consisted of peripheral blood. This sequence was found in a man aged 45-65 years with acute or convalescent COVID-19. The sequence is built from TRBV29-1 and TRBJ2-3, with a tentative D gene TRBD2 over 6 matching bases. CDR3 region: CSVPGGADTQYF. Here is the DNA: TGCAGCGTGCCCGGAGGGGCAGATACGCAGTATTTT.